These T cell receptor beta chains were read from a single sample in a study of T cells in Graves' hyperthyroidism and ophthalmopathy. TCRdb reprocessed the multiplex PCR reads with MiXCR, giving one entry per CDR3 protein. The sample records around 290,000 distinct CDR3 sequences, roughly 15% being singletons. Sequenced material: blood. The receptors were gathered from a woman aged 40 to 55 with Graves' hyperthyroidism. Both conserved end residues are part of each CDR3. A D gene is named only where the DNA matches it firmly. A row's size may be missing; if present it is once, few, many or a size class.

V gene	clone size	D gene	J gene	CDR3 protein	CDR3 DNA
TRBV5-1	few	-	TRBJ2-3	CASSRDSAGSTDTQYF	TGCGCCAGCAGCAGGGACAGTGCGGGGAGCACAGATACGCAGTATTTT
TRBV2	many	TRBD2	TRBJ2-1	CASRREGQWDNEQFF	TGTGCCAGCCGGCGGGAGGGCCAGTGGGACAATGAGCAGTTCTTC
TRBV7-9	-	TRBD2	TRBJ2-7	CASSRGLAGGYEQYF	TGTGCCAGCAGCAGAGGACTAGCGGGAGGTTACGAGCAGTACTTC
TRBV10-2	few	TRBD1	TRBJ1-6	CASSESIPGTGAFYNSPLHF	TGCGCCAGCAGTGAGTCCATACCCGGGACAGGGGCTTTCTATAATTCACCCCTCCACTTT
TRBV7-2	-	TRBD1	TRBJ1-3	CASSPRQGLTGNTIYF	TGTGCCAGCAGCCCAAGACAGGGGTTAACTGGAAACACCATATATTTT
TRBV3-1	-	-	TRBJ2-2	CASEPGDLFAGELFF	TGTGCCAGCGAACCCGGAGATCTATTTGCCGGGGAGCTGTTTTTT
TRBV25-1	many	-	TRBJ1-4	CASSGPRVGEKLFF	TGTGCCAGCAGTGGACCCAGGGTCGGGGAAAAACTGTTTTTT
TRBV7-9	few	TRBD1	TRBJ1-2	CASSQGQGAHGYTF	TGTGCCAGCAGCCAGGGACAGGGGGCGCACGGCTACACCTTC
TRBV27	-	TRBD2	TRBJ2-1	CASSFRLAGENEQFF	TGTGCCAGCAGTTTTAGACTAGCGGGAGAAAATGAGCAGTTCTTC
TRBV28	few	-	TRBJ2-7	CASSWGLQGYEQYF	TGTGCCAGCAGTTGGGGACTCCAGGGCTACGAGCAGTACTTC
TRBV7-9	many	-	TRBJ1-1	CASGPPYQNTEAFF	TGTGCCAGCGGTCCACCATACCAGAACACTGAAGCTTTCTTT
TRBV11-2	many	TRBD1	TRBJ2-1	CASRDRGLSSYNEQFF	TGTGCCAGCCGGGACAGGGGGCTGAGCTCCTACAATGAGCAGTTCTTC
TRBV19	few	TRBD2	TRBJ2-1	CASSRTSGSIYNEQFF	TGTGCCAGTAGTCGGACTAGCGGGAGTATCTACAATGAGCAGTTCTTC
TRBV20-1	many	TRBD1	TRBJ2-1	CSAMKTGGQYNEQFF	TGCAGTGCTATGAAAACAGGGGGCCAATACAATGAGCAGTTCTTC
TRBV27	many	TRBD1	TRBJ2-7	CASSLWGQGVPYEQYF	TGTGCCAGCAGTTTATGGGGACAGGGTGTCCCCTACGAGCAGTACTTC
TRBV5-8	many	-	TRBJ2-1	CASRPPMANEQFF	TGTGCCAGCAGGCCCCCGATGGCTAATGAGCAGTTCTTC
TRBV2	many	-	TRBJ1-5	CASSEGLKKQPQHF	TGTGCCAGCAGTGAGGGCTTGAAAAAGCAGCCCCAGCATTTT
TRBV6-1	few	-	TRBJ2-1	CAHSLTGVSQDEQFF	TGCGCTCACTCTTTGACAGGAGTTTCCCAGGACGAGCAGTTCTTC